The clone carrying this TCR beta chain showed up just a few times. Its specificity is not known. Trimming took 0 bases from V and 2 from J; bases not matched to a gene: 15. The CDR3 extends over 18 amino acids. The germline V gene has CDR1 GTSNPN and CDR2 SVGIG (reference sequence). The source of the sample is a study of beta chain features in type 1 diabetes. CD4+ naive, central memory, regulatory and stem cell-like memory cells were sorted via CD45RO/CCR7/CD25/CD127/CD95/CD27. Overall study findings and caveats: Relative to healthy donors, patients appeared to have naive, central memory and Treg TCRB repertoires that were more similar. Shortening of TCRB CDR3s, moderate but significant, appeared in all four CD4+ subsets of Type 1 diabetes patients. Type 1 diabetes patients showed fewer insertions and more deletions at VDJ junctions.

TCRB transcripts that were expressed got sequenced, as all of the isolated RNA had been reverse transcribed. Approximately 3.6 million reads per sample were averaged for naive, central memory and regulatory samples. Produced via immunoSEQ multiplex PCR; TCRdb's table is partial and in-frame only. This sample has 300,000 to 350,000 clones, with roughly 12% found just once. V gene TRBV30 combines with J gene TRBJ1-2; the match to TRBD1 covers 7 bases. The source is a woman aged 18-30 years with type 1 diabetes. Sequenced sample: naive CD4+ T cells from blood. The CDR3 bases are TGTGCCTGGAGTGTCCCTCCGGGACAGCGGAATCCGAACTATGGCTACACCTTC. This encodes CAWSVPPGQRNPNYGYTF.